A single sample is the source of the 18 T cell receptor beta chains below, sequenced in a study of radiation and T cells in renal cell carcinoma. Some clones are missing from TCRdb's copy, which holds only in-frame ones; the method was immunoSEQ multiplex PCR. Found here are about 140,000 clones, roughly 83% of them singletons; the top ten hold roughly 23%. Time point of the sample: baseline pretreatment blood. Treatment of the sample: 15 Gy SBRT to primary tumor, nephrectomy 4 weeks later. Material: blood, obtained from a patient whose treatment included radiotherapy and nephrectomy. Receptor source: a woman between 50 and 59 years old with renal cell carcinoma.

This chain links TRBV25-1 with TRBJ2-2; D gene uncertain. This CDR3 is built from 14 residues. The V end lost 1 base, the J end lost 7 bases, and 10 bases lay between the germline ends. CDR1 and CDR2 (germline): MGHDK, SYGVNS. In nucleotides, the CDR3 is TGTGCCAGCAGTGAATCCAGATACATCGGGGAGCTGTTTTTT. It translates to CASSESRYIGELFF.

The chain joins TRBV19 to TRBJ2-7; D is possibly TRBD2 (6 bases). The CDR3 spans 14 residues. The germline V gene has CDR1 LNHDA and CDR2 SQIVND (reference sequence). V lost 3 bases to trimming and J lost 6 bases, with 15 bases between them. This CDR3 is CASSIRDGSREQYF. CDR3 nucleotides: TGTGCCAGTAGTATTCGGGACGGGAGCCGCGAGCAGTACTTC.

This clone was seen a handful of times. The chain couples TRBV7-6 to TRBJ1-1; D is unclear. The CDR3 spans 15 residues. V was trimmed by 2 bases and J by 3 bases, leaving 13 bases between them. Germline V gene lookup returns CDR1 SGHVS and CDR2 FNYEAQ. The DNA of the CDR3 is TGTGCCAGCAGCTTATCGGGAGGCGTATACACTGAAGCTTTCTTT. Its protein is CASSLSGGVYTEAFF.

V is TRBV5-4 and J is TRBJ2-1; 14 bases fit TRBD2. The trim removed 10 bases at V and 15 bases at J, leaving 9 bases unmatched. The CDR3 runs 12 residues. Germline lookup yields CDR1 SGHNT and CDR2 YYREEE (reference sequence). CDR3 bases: TGTGCCCTCCGACTAGCGGGGGGGTCACCGTTCTTC. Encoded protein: CALRLAGGSPFF. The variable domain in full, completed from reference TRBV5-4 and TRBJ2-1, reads ETGVTQSPTHLIKTRGQQVTLRCSSQSGHNTVSWYQQALGQGPQFIFQYYREEENGRGNFPPRFSGLQFPNYSSELNVNALELDDSALYLCALRLAGGSPFFGPGTRLTVL.

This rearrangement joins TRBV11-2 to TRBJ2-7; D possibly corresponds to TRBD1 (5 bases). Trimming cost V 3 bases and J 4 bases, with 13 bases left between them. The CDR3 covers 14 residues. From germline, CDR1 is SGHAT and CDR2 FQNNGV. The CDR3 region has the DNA TGTGCCAGCAGCTTCGGTCCCAGGGAATACGAGCAGTACTTC. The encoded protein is CASSFGPREYEQYF. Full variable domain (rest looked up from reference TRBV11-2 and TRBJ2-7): EAGVAQSPRYKIIEKRQSVAFWCNPISGHATLYWYQQILGQGPKLLIQFQNNGVVDDSQLPKDRFSAERLKGVDSTLKIQPAKLEDSAVYLCASSFGPREYEQYFGPGTRLTVT.

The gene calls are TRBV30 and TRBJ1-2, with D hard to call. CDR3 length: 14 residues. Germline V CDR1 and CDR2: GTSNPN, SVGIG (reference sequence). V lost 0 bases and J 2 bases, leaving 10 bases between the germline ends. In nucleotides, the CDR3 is TGTGCCTGGAGTGTACTAGCGGAGAACTATGGCTACACCTTC. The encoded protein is CAWSVLAENYGYTF. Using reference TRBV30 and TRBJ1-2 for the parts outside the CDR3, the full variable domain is SQTIHQWPATLVQPVGSPLSLECTVEGTSNPNLYWYRQAAGRGLQLLFYSVGIGQISSEVPQNLSASRPQDRQFILSSKKLLLSDSGFYLCAWSVLAENYGYTFGSGTRLTVV.

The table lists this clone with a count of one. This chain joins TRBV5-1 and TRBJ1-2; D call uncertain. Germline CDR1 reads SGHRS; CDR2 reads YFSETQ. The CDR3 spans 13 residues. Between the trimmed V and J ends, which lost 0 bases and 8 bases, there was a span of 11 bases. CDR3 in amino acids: CASSLAVGSGYTF. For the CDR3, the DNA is TGCGCCAGCAGCTTGGCCGTAGGCTCGGGCTACACCTTC.

The CDR3, as DNA: TGTGCCAGTAGTAAGACTAGCGGGACCTACAATGAGCAGTTCTTC. Residues: CASSKTSGTYNEQFF. The chain is built from TRBV19 and TRBJ2-1; 11 bases are shared with TRBD2. This CDR3 is built from 15 residues. V trimming: 4 bases; J trimming: 2 bases; junction bases outside the gene matches: 1. Germline CDR1 is LNHDA and CDR2 is SQIVND (reference sequence).

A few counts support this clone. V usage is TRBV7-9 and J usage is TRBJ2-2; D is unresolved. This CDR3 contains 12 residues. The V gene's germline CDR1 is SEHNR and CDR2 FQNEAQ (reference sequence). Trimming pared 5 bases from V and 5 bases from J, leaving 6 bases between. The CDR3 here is CASSRRTGELFF. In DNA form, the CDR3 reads TGTGCCAGCAGCCGAAGGACCGGGGAGCTGTTTTTT. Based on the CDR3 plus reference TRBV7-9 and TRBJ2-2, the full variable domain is DTGVSQNPRHKITKRGQNVTFRCDPISEHNRLYWYRQTLGQGPEFLTYFQNEAQLEKSRLLSDRFSAERPKGSFSTLEIQRTEQGDSAMYLCASSRRTGELFFGEGSRLTVL.

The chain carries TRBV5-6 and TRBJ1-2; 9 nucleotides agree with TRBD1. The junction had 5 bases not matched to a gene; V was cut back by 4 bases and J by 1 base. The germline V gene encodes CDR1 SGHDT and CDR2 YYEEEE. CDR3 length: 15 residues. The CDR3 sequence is CASSTGTGFNYGYTF. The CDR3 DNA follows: TGTGCCAGCAGCACCGGGACAGGGTTTAACTATGGCTACACCTTC.

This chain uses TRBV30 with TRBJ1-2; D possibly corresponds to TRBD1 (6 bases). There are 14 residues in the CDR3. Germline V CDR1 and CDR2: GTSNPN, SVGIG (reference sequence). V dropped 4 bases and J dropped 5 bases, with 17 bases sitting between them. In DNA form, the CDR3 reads TGTGCCTGGAATCCGCGGGTGGGGGCTTATGGCTACACCTTC. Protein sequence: CAWNPRVGAYGYTF.

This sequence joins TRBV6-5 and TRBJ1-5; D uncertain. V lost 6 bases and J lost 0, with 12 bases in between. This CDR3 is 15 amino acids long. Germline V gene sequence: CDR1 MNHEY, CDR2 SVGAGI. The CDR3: CASRQDGYSNQPQHF. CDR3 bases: TGTGCCAGCAGGCAGGACGGATATAGCAATCAGCCCCAGCATTTT.

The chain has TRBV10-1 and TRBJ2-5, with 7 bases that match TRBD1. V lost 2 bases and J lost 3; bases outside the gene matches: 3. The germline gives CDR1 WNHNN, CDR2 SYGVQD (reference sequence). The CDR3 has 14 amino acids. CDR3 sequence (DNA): TGCGCCAGCAGTGAGAGGGGGCGAGAAGAGACCCAGTACTTC. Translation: CASSERGREETQYF.

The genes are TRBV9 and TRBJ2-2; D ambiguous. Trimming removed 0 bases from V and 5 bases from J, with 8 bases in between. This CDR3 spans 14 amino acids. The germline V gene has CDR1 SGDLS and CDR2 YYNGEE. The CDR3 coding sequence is TGTGCCAGCAGCGTAGTGTGGGATACCGGGGAGCTGTTTTTT. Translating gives CASSVVWDTGELFF.

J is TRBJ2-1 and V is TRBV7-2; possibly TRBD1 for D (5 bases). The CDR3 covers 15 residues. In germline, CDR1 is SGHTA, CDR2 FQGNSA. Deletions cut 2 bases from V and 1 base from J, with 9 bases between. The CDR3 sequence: CASSLKGASYNEQFF. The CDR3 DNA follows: TGTGCCAGCAGCTTAAAAGGGGCGTCCTACAATGAGCAGTTCTTC.

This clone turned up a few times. In nucleotides, the CDR3 is TGTGCCAGCAGTGGTGTAGGTGGAGAGACCCAGTACTTC. This codes for CASSGVGGETQYF. V usage is TRBV2 and J usage is TRBJ2-5; D unresolved. CDR3 size: 13 residues. The V gene's germline CDR1 is SNHLY and CDR2 FYNNEI. The germline V and J ends were trimmed by 4 bases and 4 bases, with 10 bases remaining between them.

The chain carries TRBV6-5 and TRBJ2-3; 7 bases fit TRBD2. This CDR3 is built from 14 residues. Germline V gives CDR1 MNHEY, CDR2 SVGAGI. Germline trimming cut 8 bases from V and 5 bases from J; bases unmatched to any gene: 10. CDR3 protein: CASALAEMGDTQYF. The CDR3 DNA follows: TGTGCCAGCGCGCTAGCGGAGATGGGAGATACGCAGTATTTT.

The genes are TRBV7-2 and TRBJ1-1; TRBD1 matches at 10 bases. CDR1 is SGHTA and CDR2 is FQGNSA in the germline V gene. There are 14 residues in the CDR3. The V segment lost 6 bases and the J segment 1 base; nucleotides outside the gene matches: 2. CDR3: CASRTGGKNTEAFF. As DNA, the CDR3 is TGTGCCAGCAGGACAGGGGGCAAGAACACTGAAGCTTTCTTT.